What follows are 25 T cell receptor beta chains derived from one specimen sequenced in a study of shared clonotypes between healthy human individuals. Generated by immunoSEQ multiplex PCR, the TCRdb table keeps only in-frame clones and is missing some. This sample has some 2,100,000 clones, with approximately 94% found just once. Source material: naive CD4+ T cells sorted from blood. Subset described: CD45RA+ positively selected. The receptors were gathered from a man between 18 and 35 years old in good health.

Notes on this clone: Other DNA sequences in the sample encode the same CDR3. This chain connects TRBV6-1 to TRBJ2-7; 7 bases are a match to TRBD1. Unmatched junction bases numbered 7, after V lost 4 bases and J lost 1 base. Per germline, CDR1 MNHNS and CDR2 SASEGT. The CDR3 is 15 amino acids. CDR3 sequence (DNA): TGTGCCAGCAGTGGGGCCGGGACAGCTTCCTACGAGCAGTACTTC. Amino acids: CASSGAGTASYEQYF.

The CDR3 coding sequence is TGTGCCAGCAGTCCGATACAGGGGGCGATCTACGAGCAGTACTTC. This sequence encodes CASSPIQGAIYEQYF. The V gene is TRBV27, the J gene TRBJ2-7; 9 nucleotides align to TRBD1. V lost 5 bases and J lost 3; bases outside the gene matches: 8. CDR3 length: 15 residues. Per the germline V gene, CDR1 is MNHEY and CDR2 is SMNVEV (reference sequence).

The V call is TRBV25-1, the J call TRBJ2-5; D is perhaps TRBD1 (6 bases). Per germline, CDR1 MGHDK and CDR2 SYGVNS. The CDR3 length is 15 residues. Trimming removed 2 bases from V and 4 bases from J, with 14 bases in between. CDR3 sequence: CASSETGLRTETQYF. The DNA for the CDR3 is TGTGCCAGCAGTGAAACAGGGCTTCGAACAGAGACCCAGTACTTC.

The chain links TRBV6-1 to TRBJ2-7; a possible D gene is TRBD1 (6 bases). Between the trimmed V and J ends, which lost 4 bases and 6 bases, there was a span of 22 bases. The germline V gene encodes CDR1 MNHNS and CDR2 SASEGT. The CDR3 contains 16 residues. The CDR3 here is CASSGAPQGFFFEQYF. The CDR3 DNA reads TGTGCCAGCAGTGGAGCCCCACAGGGATTTTTTTTCGAGCAGTACTTC.

The V call is TRBV28, the J call TRBJ1-6, with TRBD1 identical over 8 bases. Germline CDR1 reads MDHEN; CDR2 reads SYDVKM. V trimming: 4 bases; J trimming: 7 bases; junction bases outside the gene matches: 6. The CDR3 consists of 15 residues. The CDR3, as DNA: TGTGCCAGCAGTTCGCCCGACAGGGGAAATTCACCCCTCCACTTT. Residues: CASSSPDRGNSPLHF.

With regard to this clone: Other DNA sequences in this sample translate to the same CDR3. V gene TRBV7-2 combines with J gene TRBJ2-7; 7 bases line up with TRBD1. This CDR3 has 14 residues. V dropped 3 bases and J dropped 0; count of bases not matched to a gene: 2. From germline, CDR1 is SGHTA and CDR2 FQGNSA. Here the CDR3 DNA reads TGTGCCAGCAGCTTGGACAGGAGCTCCTACGAGCAGTACTTC. It specifies CASSLDRSSYEQYF.

The chain joins TRBV6-5 to TRBJ1-6; 9 bases are a match to TRBD1. J was trimmed by 6 bases and V by 0 bases; bases with no gene match: 3. CDR3 size: 16 residues. Germline CDR1 MNHEY, CDR2 SVGAGI. CDR3 sequence (DNA): TGTGCCAGCAGTTACTCGATGGGACAGGGTAATTCACCCCTCCACTTT. Its protein is CASSYSMGQGNSPLHF.

The chain is built from TRBV6-1 and TRBJ2-4, with D unclear. Trimming took 5 bases from V and 8 from J, leaving 16 bases between them. The CDR3 extends over 14 amino acids. Germline lookup yields CDR1 MNHNS and CDR2 SASEGT. CDR3 region: CASSPQDGRDIQYF. CDR3 bases: TGTGCCAGCAGTCCCCAGGATGGTCGGGACATTCAGTACTTC.

The CDR3 DNA reads TGCAGTGCTAGATCCACTGAGACCCAGTACTTC. Amino acid sequence: CSARSTETQYF. The chain couples TRBV20-1 to TRBJ2-5; unclear D gene. The V gene's germline CDR1 is DFQATT and CDR2 SNEGSKA (reference sequence). This CDR3 is built from 11 residues. Trimming took off 2 bases at V and 5 bases at J, with 6 bases between the two ends.

This chain connects TRBV2 to TRBJ2-1, with TRBD1 as a possible D gene (5 bases). Germline V CDR1 and CDR2: SNHLY, FYNNEI. The V gene lost 6 bases and the J gene lost 0 bases, with 12 bases spanning the gap. The CDR3 is 15 residues long. CDR3 loop: CASRLDTGSYNEQFF. The CDR3 DNA reads TGTGCCAGCAGGCTGGACACCGGCTCCTACAATGAGCAGTTCTTC.

The chain combines TRBV10-3 with TRBJ2-1; 9 bases align to TRBD2. This CDR3 has 15 residues. Germline CDR1 reads ENHRY; CDR2 reads SYGVKD. With V trimmed by 3 bases and J by 12 bases, 12 bases remained unmatched. This chain's CDR3 is CAISETASGVGRQFF. CDR3 DNA sequence: TGTGCCATCAGTGAAACGGCTAGCGGGGTTGGTAGGCAGTTCTTC.

Regarding this clone: Other DNA sequences of this sample code for an identical CDR3. The J gene is TRBJ2-5, the V gene TRBV5-6; no definite D call. This CDR3 comprises 14 residues. Trimming stripped 0 bases from V and 0 bases from J, with 6 bases between. Germline V gene data show CDR1 as SGHDT and CDR2 as YYEEEE. The CDR3 loop reads CASSLVKYQETQYF. The CDR3 DNA is TGTGCCAGCAGCTTGGTTAAGTACCAAGAGACCCAGTACTTC.

Points on this clone: The same CDR3 arises from other DNA sequences in this sample as well. The rearrangement joins TRBV30 to TRBJ1-1; 7 bases are a match to TRBD1. Germline values: CDR1 GTSNPN, CDR2 SVGIG (reference sequence). The V gene end was trimmed by 5 bases and the J gene end by 1 base; junction bases not matched to a gene: 4. There are 13 residues in the CDR3. CDR3 DNA sequence: TGTGCCTGGTCACAGGGGAAGAACACTGAAGCTTTCTTT. Its protein is CAWSQGKNTEAFF. Complete variable domain (other parts from reference TRBV30 and TRBJ1-1): SQTIHQWPATLVQPVGSPLSLECTVEGTSNPNLYWYRQAAGRGLQLLFYSVGIGQISSEVPQNLSASRPQDRQFILSSKKLLLSDSGFYLCAWSQGKNTEAFFGQGTRLTVV.

The chain employs TRBV4-1 and TRBJ2-7; perhaps TRBD2 as D (6 bases). V lost 4 bases, J lost 4 bases, and 14 bases lay in between. Germline lookup yields CDR1 MGHRA and CDR2 YSYEKL. CDR3 size: 14 residues. In DNA form, the CDR3 reads TGCGCCAGCAGCCCTTCCACTAGCAGATACGAGCAGTACTTC. Its protein product is CASSPSTSRYEQYF.

As regards this clone: Other DNA sequences of this sample code for an identical CDR3. The CDR3 protein is CASSAGTDSNQPQHF. The DNA for the CDR3 is TGCGCCAGCAGCGCCGGGACGGATAGCAATCAGCCCCAGCATTTT. This chain joins TRBV5-1 and TRBJ1-5, with TRBD1 as a possible D gene (5 bases). V gave up 4 bases and J gave up 0 bases, with 11 bases separating them. This CDR3 has 15 residues. CDR1 and CDR2 from the germline V gene are SGHRS and YFSETQ.

The gene calls are TRBV4-1 and TRBJ1-6, with 7 bases aligning to TRBD1. The CDR3 totals 15 residues. Germline CDR1 is MGHRA and CDR2 is YSYEKL. J gave up 7 bases and V 1 base, and 4 bases lay outside the gene matches. The CDR3 is CASSQGTGINSPLHF. CDR3 bases: TGCGCCAGCAGCCAAGGGACAGGAATCAATTCACCCCTCCACTTT.

The genes are TRBV6-1 and TRBJ2-7; D is possibly TRBD2 (5 bases). This CDR3 region has 12 residues. Germline assignment: CDR1 MNHNS and CDR2 SASEGT. Trimming removed 6 bases from V and 6 bases from J, with 12 bases in between. The CDR3 DNA follows: TGTGCCAGCAGGGAGGCTGGGCGCGAGCAGTACTTC. It encodes CASREAGREQYF.

In this sample, this clone turned up a few times. The V gene is TRBV5-1, the J gene TRBJ1-2; 7 nucleotides match TRBD1. This CDR3 comprises 14 residues. J lost 6 bases, V lost 4 bases, and 9 bases had no gene match. The germline V gene encodes CDR1 SGHRS and CDR2 YFSETQ. CDR3 sequence (DNA): TGCGCCAGCAGCACGGACAGGACCCGGGATGGCTACACCTTC. Translated, it gives CASSTDRTRDGYTF.

In regard to this clone: The same CDR3 is also encoded by other DNA sequences in this sample. V gene TRBV7-9 combines with J gene TRBJ1-1; possible D gene TRBD1, 6 bases. Germline V gene sequence: CDR1 SEHNR, CDR2 FQNEAQ (reference sequence). The CDR3 extends over 14 amino acids. The germline V and J ends were trimmed by 5 bases and 0 bases, with 10 bases remaining between them. CDR3 nucleotides: TGTGCCAGCAGCCTACGGACAGTGAACACTGAAGCTTTCTTT. Protein product: CASSLRTVNTEAFF.

V usage is TRBV6-6 and J usage is TRBJ2-7; 8 bases are shared with TRBD1. Germline assignment: CDR1 MNHNY and CDR2 SVGAGI (reference sequence). V was clipped by 2 bases and J by 2 bases; unmatched bases: 8. The CDR3 spans 16 residues. The CDR3 sequence: CASSYRFLGQAYEQYF. In DNA form, the CDR3 reads TGTGCCAGCAGTTACCGCTTTCTGGGACAGGCCTACGAGCAGTACTTC.

The chain uses TRBV5-4 and TRBJ1-6, with D possibly TRBD1 on 5 matching bases. The ends were cut back, 3 bases at V and 6 bases at J, with 13 bases in the middle. Per germline, CDR1 SGHNT and CDR2 YYREEE (reference sequence). This CDR3 is built from 15 residues. CDR3 nucleotides: TGTGCCAGCAGCTCGGGGGGAGGATCTAATTCACCCCTCCACTTT. It codes for CASSSGGGSNSPLHF.

This clone was picked up one time. This chain connects TRBV5-1 to TRBJ1-2, with D possibly being TRBD1 (6 bases). Trimming took off 4 bases at V and 4 bases at J, with 17 bases between the two ends. The CDR3 extends over 15 amino acids. Germline V gene sequence: CDR1 SGHRS, CDR2 YFSETQ. The CDR3 DNA follows: TGCGCCAGCAGCGACCCCGTGGACAGCATCTATGGCTACACCTTC. Protein sequence: CASSDPVDSIYGYTF.

The chain employs TRBV5-1 and TRBJ2-5; D unclear. The CDR3 is 13 residues long. CDR1 is SGHRS, CDR2 YFSETQ, per germline. V lost 0 bases and J 2 bases, leaving 5 bases between the germline ends. The chain's CDR3 is CASSLVWQETQYF. For the CDR3, the DNA is TGCGCCAGCAGCTTGGTTTGGCAAGAGACCCAGTACTTC.

The rearrangement joins TRBV29-1 to TRBJ2-1; tentatively, D is TRBD1 or TRBD2 (5 bases each). The CDR3 runs to 15 residues. The germline CDR1 and CDR2 sequences are SQVTM and ANQGSEA. Trimming pared 6 bases from V and 6 bases from J, leaving 21 bases between. For the CDR3, the DNA is TGCAGCGTCGGGTTCCTAGCTCAAAGGGGCAATGAGCAGTTCTTC. It yields the protein CSVGFLAQRGNEQFF.

The V gene is TRBV18, the J gene TRBJ2-7, with no clear D. V gave up 1 base and J gave up 2 bases, with 15 bases separating them. The CDR3 has 16 residues. CDR1 KGHSH and CDR2 LQKENI come from the germline V gene. CDR3 bases: TGTGCCAGCTCACCACTAGGTTTGGGCTCTCCCTACGAGCAGTACTTC. It is translated as CASSPLGLGSPYEQYF.